This T cell receptor beta chain is from a study of blood T cell repertoires in COVID-19 (dated by TCRdb to 2020 to 2022). In terms of the full investigation: Samples from collaborators originated in the United States, Italy and Spain and spanned both the acute and convalescent phases of COVID-19. The repertoires were released in a freely available public database intended as a resource for research on the immune response to SARS-CoV-2. Samples were obtained from the ongoing ImmuneRACE study (first 160 participants) and from 950 to 1,500 subjects provided by 6 global collaborators. Where HLA class I and class II types were available, the types were taken from metadata supplied by the sample provider, not from assay-based typing. The dataset comprised deeply sampled blood TCRbeta repertoires from subjects exposed to, actively infected with, or recovered from COVID-19. The material from the prospective study consisted of cDNA or gDNA derived from T cells, B-cell-depleted T cells, or PBMCs. Sample metadata almost always included a de-identified subject ID, COVID-19 status, age in years and sex. The full study reports these points: The amount of clinical and demographic metadata varied by source and participant and was provided uncurated.

Via the germline V gene (reference sequence), CDR1 is PRHDT and CDR2 FYEKMQ. V is reduced by 7 bases and J by 11 bases, leaving a spacing of 17 bases between them. Reading from cysteine to phenylalanine, the CDR3 counts 13 amino acids. Only the CDR3 DNA stays, 39 bases, in frame from base 1. TCRbeta CDR3 regions were amplified from genomic DNA by means of the immunoSEQ Assay, a bias-controlled multiplex PCR. The paper's data handling went like this. Within the assay, amplification of reference gene primers was used to estimate how many nucleated cells each sample contained. Sequence reads were collapsed and filtered to measure the absolute abundance of every unique TCRbeta CDR3 rearrangement. For each sample, productive Simpson clonality was calculated as the square root of Simpson's diversity index across productive rearrangements. In its TCRdb copy, this immuneACCESS table keeps in-frame sequences only and misses some clones. Where compared with another copy, unresolved V genes explain less than half of these, and the others have no known cause. V, J and clone size were drawn from that table, and D and trimming were deduced from the DNA. The sample table records roughly 260,000 clones; about nine tenths of these occur just once. Approximately 1.9% of the sample lies in the top ten.

Concerning this clone: Its binding antigen is unknown. Base quality data are lacking; no much larger clone is found one base away.

Enrolling through a virtual design, the prospective study's participants ranged in age from roughly 18 to 89 years and lived across 20 to 25 United States geographic areas. Cohort assignment in the prospective study relied on participant-reported clinical history from a screening survey and a study questionnaire. Recovered participants in ImmuneRACE Cohort 3 were defined as having two consecutive negative NP/OP PCR tests, clearance from a healthcare professional, or resolution of symptoms. In the prospective study, mobile phlebotomists collected whole blood, serum and a nasopharyngeal or oropharyngeal swab from each participant. Additional blood draws and questionnaires over an approximately 2-month period could optionally be provided by prospective study participants. Blood samples from the prospective study were shipped frozen or at room temperature prior to DNA extraction.

The material sequenced was PBMCs or T cells enriched from blood (not recorded which). The source is a woman between 18 and 29 years old who had recovered from COVID-19. The rearranged chain carries TRBV13 and TRBJ1-4, with the D segment identity uncertain. The bases are TGTGCCAGCAACAAAGGCTCCGGCGGGAAACTGTTTTTT. It translates to CASNKGSGGKLFF.